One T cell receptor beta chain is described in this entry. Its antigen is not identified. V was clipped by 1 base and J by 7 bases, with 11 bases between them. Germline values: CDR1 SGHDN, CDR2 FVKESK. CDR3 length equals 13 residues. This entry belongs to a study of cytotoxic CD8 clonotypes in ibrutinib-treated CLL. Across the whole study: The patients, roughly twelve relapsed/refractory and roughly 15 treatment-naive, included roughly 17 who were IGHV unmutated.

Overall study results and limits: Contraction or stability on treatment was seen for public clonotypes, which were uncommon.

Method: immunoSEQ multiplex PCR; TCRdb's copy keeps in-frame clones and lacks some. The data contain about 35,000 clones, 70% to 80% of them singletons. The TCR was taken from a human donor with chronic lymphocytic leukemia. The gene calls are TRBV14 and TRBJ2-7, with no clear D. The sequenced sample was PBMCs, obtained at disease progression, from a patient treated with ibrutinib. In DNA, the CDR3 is TGTGCCAGCAGCCAAGTTGGGGTAGGAGAGCAGTACTTC. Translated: CASSQVGVGEQYF.